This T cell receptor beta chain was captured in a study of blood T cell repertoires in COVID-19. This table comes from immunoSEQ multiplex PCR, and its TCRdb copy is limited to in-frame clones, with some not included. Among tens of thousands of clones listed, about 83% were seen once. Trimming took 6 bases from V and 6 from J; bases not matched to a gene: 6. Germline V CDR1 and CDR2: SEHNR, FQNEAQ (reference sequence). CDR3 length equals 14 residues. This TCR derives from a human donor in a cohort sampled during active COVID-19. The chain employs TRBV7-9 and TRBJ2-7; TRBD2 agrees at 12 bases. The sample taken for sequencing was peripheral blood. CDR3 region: CASRRTSGDGEQYF. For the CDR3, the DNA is TGTGCCAGCAGGAGGACTAGCGGGGACGGCGAGCAGTACTTC.